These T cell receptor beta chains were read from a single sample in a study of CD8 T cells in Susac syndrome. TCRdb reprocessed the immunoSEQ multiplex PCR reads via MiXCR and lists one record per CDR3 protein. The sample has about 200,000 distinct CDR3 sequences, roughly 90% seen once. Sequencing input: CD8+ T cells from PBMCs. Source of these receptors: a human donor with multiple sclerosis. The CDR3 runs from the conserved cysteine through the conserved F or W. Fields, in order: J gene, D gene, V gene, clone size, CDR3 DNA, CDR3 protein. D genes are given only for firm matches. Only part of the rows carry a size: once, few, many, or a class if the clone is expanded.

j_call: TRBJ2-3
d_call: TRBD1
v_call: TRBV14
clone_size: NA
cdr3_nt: TGTGCCAGCAGCCACTGGACAGGCCGGGATACGCAGTATTTT
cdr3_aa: CASSHWTGRDTQYF

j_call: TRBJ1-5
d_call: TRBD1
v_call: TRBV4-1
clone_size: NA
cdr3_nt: TGCGCCAGCAGCCCGGACAGGTCTAATCAGCCCCAGCATTTT
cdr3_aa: CASSPDRSNQPQHF

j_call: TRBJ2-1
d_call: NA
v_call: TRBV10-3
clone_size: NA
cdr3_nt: TGTGCCATCAGTGAGTCGCAGGATTACTCCTACAATGAGCAGTTCTTC
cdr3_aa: CAISESQDYSYNEQFF

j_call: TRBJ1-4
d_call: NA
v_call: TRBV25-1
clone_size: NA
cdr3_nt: TGTGCCAGCAGTGGGGAGGAGCGAGAAAAACTGTTTTTT
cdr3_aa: CASSGEEREKLFF

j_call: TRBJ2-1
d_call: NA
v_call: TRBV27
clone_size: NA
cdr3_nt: TGTGCCAGCAGTATCGACAGCTACAATGAGCAGTTCTTC
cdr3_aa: CASSIDSYNEQFF

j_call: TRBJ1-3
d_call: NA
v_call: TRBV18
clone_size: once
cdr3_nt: TGTGCCAGCTCACCAGATCGGACGTATGGCTCTGGAAACACCATATATTTT
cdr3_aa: CASSPDRTYGSGNTIYF

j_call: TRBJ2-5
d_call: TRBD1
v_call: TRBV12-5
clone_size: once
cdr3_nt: TGTGCTAGTGGTCCCCGGGACAGACAAGAGACCCAGTACTTC
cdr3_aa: CASGPRDRQETQYF

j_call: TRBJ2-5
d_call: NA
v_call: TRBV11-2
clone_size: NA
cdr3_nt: TGTGCCAGCAGCTTAGATCTACGGGGAGAAGAGACCCAGTACTTC
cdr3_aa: CASSLDLRGEETQYF

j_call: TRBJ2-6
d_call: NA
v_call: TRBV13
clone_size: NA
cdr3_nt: TGTGCCAGCAGCACGGCGACCGGGAGCTACTTTTCTGGGGCCAACGTCCTGACTTTC
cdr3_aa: CASSTATGSYFSGANVLTF

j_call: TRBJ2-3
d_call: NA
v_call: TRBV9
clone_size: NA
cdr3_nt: TGTGCCAGCAGCGTACAGATCTGGGATACGCAGTATTTT
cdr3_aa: CASSVQIWDTQYF

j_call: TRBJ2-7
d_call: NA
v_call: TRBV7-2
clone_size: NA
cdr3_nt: TGTGCCAGCAGCTTAGGTTACGGACTACTAGGGGACGAGCAGTACTTC
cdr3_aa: CASSLGYGLLGDEQYF

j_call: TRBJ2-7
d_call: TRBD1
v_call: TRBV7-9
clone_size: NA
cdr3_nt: TGTGCCAGCCTGGGACAGGGGTCCTACGAGCAGTACTTC
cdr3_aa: CASLGQGSYEQYF

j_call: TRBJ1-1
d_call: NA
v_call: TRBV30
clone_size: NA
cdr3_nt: TGTGCCTGGAGTATGCAGGGAGGTACTGAAGCTTTCTTT
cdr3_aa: CAWSMQGGTEAFF

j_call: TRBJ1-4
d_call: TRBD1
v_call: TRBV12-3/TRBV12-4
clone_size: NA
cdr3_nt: TGTGCCACGCAGGGGGCAGGAAATGAAAAACTGTTTTTT
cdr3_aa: CATQGAGNEKLFF

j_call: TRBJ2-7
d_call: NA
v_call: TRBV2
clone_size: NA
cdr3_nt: TGTGCCAGCAGTGACTCCGGGATCCTCACGCCTACTTACGAGCAGTACTTC
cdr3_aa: CASSDSGILTPTYEQYF

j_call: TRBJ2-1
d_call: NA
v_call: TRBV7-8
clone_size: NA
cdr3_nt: TGTGCCAGCAGCCGCTTTCAGGTAGGCTCCCAATCGATCAATGAGCAGTTCTTC
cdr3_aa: CASSRFQVGSQSINEQFF

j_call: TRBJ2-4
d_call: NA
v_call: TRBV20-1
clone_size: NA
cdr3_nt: TGCAGTGCTAGAGGGGGAGATAGCTGGGACATTCAGTACTTC
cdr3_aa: CSARGGDSWDIQYF

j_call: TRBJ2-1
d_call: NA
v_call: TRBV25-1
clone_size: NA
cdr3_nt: TGTGCCAGCAGTGAAACCGGACAGCTTAGGGACAATGAGCAGTTCTTC
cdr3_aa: CASSETGQLRDNEQFF